This TCR beta chain was retrieved from a study of cytomegalovirus exposure and HLA in healthy donors. At the level of the study: The 95 to 150 validation repertoires used a platform that matched the one used for the approximately 670 first-cohort repertoires, as a later analysis reported.

Findings of the study overall: Associated with cytomegalovirus, according to the listing, were 150 to 200 TCR beta chains. The finding came from a later analysis; first-cohort TCR clusters tended to co-occur in the 120 or so validation repertoires.

This CDR3 is 14 amino acids long. The germline V gene has CDR1 SEHNR and CDR2 FQNEAQ (reference sequence). V trimming: 5 bases; J trimming: 3 bases; junction bases outside the gene matches: 7. In the case of this clone: The antigen is unknown.

The study drew the donors from its approximately 120-subject validation cohort, separate from the approximately 700-subject first cohort. Only in-frame clones appear in the TCRdb table, and some are missing; sequencing was by immunoSEQ multiplex PCR. The sample comprises some 200,000 clones, roughly four fifths of which are singletons, and 2.5% to 3% rests with the top ten. This receptor was identified in a young woman in good health and CMV-seropositive. The sequenced sample was PBMCs. The chain recombines TRBV7-9 with TRBJ2-7, with 7 bases identical to TRBD1. CDR3 coding DNA: TGTGCCAGCAGCCTAGGACAGGTCATCTACGAGCAGTACTTC. Amino acid sequence: CASSLGQVIYEQYF.